Shown below are 11 T cell receptor beta chains from a single sample sequenced in a study of CXCR3-negative and CXCR3-positive naive CD8 T cells. UMI-labeled TRB cDNA libraries were prepared by 5' RACE. No DNA is given; TCRdb re-called the 5' RACE reads and lists each CDR3 protein once. Its table records 46,000 or so distinct CDR3 sequences. Sequenced: naive CXCR3- CD8+ T cells from blood. The subset denotes: CD45RO-CCR7+CD27+CD95- naive CD8+ T cells lacking CXCR3 (TNR3-). Source of these receptors: a human donor in good health. Some clones in this sample may be carry-over from other donors' samples.

The chain employs TRBV29-1 and TRBJ2-7; the TCRdb D gene call, TRBD1, has no DNA to confirm it. Germline values: CDR1 SQVTM, CDR2 ANQGSEA. The CDR3 is 12 amino acids. The CDR3 spells CSVVHRTYEQYF.

V is TRBV7-2 and J is TRBJ1-2; with no DNA, the TCRdb D assignment of TRBD1 cannot be verified. Germline-derived CDR1 and CDR2 are SGHTA and FQGNSA. The length of the CDR3 is 15 residues. The CDR3 reads CASSAFRGRTEGYTF.

The V gene is TRBV6-6, the J gene TRBJ2-1; the D call of TRBD1 rests on TCRdb alone, since no DNA is present to check it. Germline CDR1 and CDR2: MNHNY and SVGAGI (reference sequence). The length of the CDR3 is 14 residues. Here the CDR3 reads CASSYSVAGLEQFF.

The J gene is TRBJ2-1, the V gene TRBV12-3 or TRBV12-4; TCRdb's assignment of TRBD1 cannot be checked, as there is no DNA. The CDR3 sequence is 14 residues long. This CDR3 reads CASSGDSFYNEQFF.

This chain uses TRBV6-2 or TRBV6-3 with TRBJ2-1; no DNA is available, so the TRBD2 call from TCRdb remains unchecked. CDR1 and CDR2 (germline): MNHEY, SVGEGT. This CDR3 has 15 residues. This CDR3 is CASNGGGGSYNEQFF.

This chain joins TRBV28 and TRBJ2-1; the TCRdb call, TRBD2, lacks DNA for checking. There are 13 residues in the CDR3. Germline assignment: CDR1 MDHEN and CDR2 SYDVKM. The CDR3 here is CASRLPPQGGQFF.

The chain links TRBV20-1 to TRBJ2-2. Germline V CDR1 and CDR2: DFQATT, SNEGSKA (reference sequence). This CDR3 contains 15 residues. CDR3 in amino acids: CSARNIDPNTGELFF.

V gene TRBV21-1 combines with J gene TRBJ2-1. TRBV21-1 is an annotated pseudogene. CDR3 length: 17 residues. Here the CDR3 reads CASSHGETPLKYNEQFF.

The CDR3 sequence: CSARADNYGYTF. The J gene is TRBJ1-2, the V gene TRBV20-1. This CDR3 is built from 12 residues. Germline V CDR1 and CDR2: DFQATT, SNEGSKA (reference sequence).

The chain recombines TRBV10-3 with TRBJ2-1. The CDR3 is 16 residues long. CDR1 and CDR2 (germline): ENHRY, SYGVKD. The CDR3 loop is CAISESLGSSYNEQFF.

The chain joins TRBV29-1 to TRBJ2-5; TCRdb's D gene call, TRBD1, goes unchecked for lack of DNA. The CDR3 totals 14 residues. Germline V CDR1 and CDR2: SQVTM, ANQGSEA. The CDR3 sequence is CSVERDSREETQYF.